This T cell receptor (beta chain) was identified in a study of identical twins. Whole-study findings and limits: Where beta out-of-frame sequences were concerned, excess twin sharing was weaker. Partly confounded zero-insertion analyses could result from invariant MAIT and iNKT cells.

About this clonotype itself: The antigen is unknown.

The CDR3 length is 15 residues. V lost 3 bases, J lost 0 bases, and 12 bases lay in between. CDR1 SGHRS and CDR2 YFSETQ come from the germline V gene. TCRdb recomputed calls from the 5' RACE reads with MiXCR, one row per CDR3 protein. The sample consists of 450,000 to 600,000 distinct CDR3 sequences, around 24% of them appearing once. Healthy Caucasian donors formed the entire cohort. These records were also assigned to another study, of yellow fever vaccine responses in identical twins.

The sequenced sample consisted of CD4+ T cells sorted from blood. The TCR comes from a woman aged 18 to 35 in good health. V is TRBV5-1 and J is TRBJ1-2; D possibly corresponds to TRBD1 (6 bases). The CDR3 nucleotides are TGCGCCAGCAGCTGGACGACAGGATCTAACTATGGCTACACCTTC. It encodes CASSWTTGSNYGYTF. The entire variable domain, with the rest obtained from reference TRBV5-1 and TRBJ1-2, is as follows: KAGVTQTPRYLIKTRGQQVTLSCSPISGHRSVSWYQQTPGQGLQFLFEYFSETQRNKGNFPGRFSGRQFSNSRSEMNVSTLELGDSALYLCASSWTTGSNYGYTFGSGTRLTVV.